This TCR beta chain stems from a study of human T cells and chemical hapten exposure. At the level of the study: Investigators sensitized about 2 cm by about 2 cm of upper inner arm skin with 2% DPC. Diagnoses of alopecia areata, totalis or universalis occurred in mostly female patients. Mainly, slight library volume differences in the pool made TCR yields vary.

Indicated time point: pre-sensitization, week 0. Treatment defined: therapeutic diphenylcyclopropenone sensitization with weekly scalp DPC. Trimming cost V 2 bases and J 2 bases; bases outside gene matches: 7. The CDR3 is 16 amino acids. MiXCR was run by TCRdb on the RACE reads, yielding one entry per CDR3 protein. The sample lists more than 70,000 distinct CDR3 sequences, around 7.9% occurring once. The source of this sequence is a man in his forties or fifties with alopecia areata. Some clones in this sample may be carry-over from other donors' samples. The sample in question was whole blood, obtained in connection with sensitization to the hapten diphenylcyclopropenone (DPC). The chain carries TRBV12-3 or TRBV12-4 and TRBJ2-5; 8 nucleotides match TRBD1. The CDR3, as DNA: TGTGCCAGCAGTTTATTGGGGGACAGGAATCAAGAGACCCAGTACTTC. Protein product: CASSLLGDRNQETQYF.